The present T cell receptor (beta chain) was sequenced within a study of cytomegalovirus exposure and HLA in healthy donors. Across the whole study: Previous work identified 90 million to 130 million unique TCR beta sequences from around 200 million T cells. Study findings and constraints: 16,951 TCR beta sequences were associated with HLA alleles at 0.05 false discovery rate in a later analysis.

The CDR3 has 14 amino acids. V lost 2 bases to trimming and J lost 4 bases, with 12 bases between them. CDR1 is SGHNT, CDR2 YYREEE, per germline (reference sequence). 13 Jbeta primers and 60 Vbeta primers were used for the PCR. The assay was immunoSEQ multiplex PCR, and TCRdb's table has in-frame clones only and misses some. The data show approximately 80,000 clones, and the top ten clones hold 3.5% to 4%. The donors, nominally healthy at sampling, likely had unrecorded immune exposures. Comment on this clone: Its antigen is still unknown.

The rearrangement joins TRBV5-4 to TRBJ1-1; D perhaps matches TRBD1 (5 bases). Sequencing was carried out using PBMCs. This TCR was recovered from a man between 18 and 29 years old in good health and CMV-seropositive. The CDR3 DNA sequence: TGTGCCAGCAGCTTCAGGGATTCGGGCACTGAAGCTTTCTTT. Its translation is CASSFRDSGTEAFF.